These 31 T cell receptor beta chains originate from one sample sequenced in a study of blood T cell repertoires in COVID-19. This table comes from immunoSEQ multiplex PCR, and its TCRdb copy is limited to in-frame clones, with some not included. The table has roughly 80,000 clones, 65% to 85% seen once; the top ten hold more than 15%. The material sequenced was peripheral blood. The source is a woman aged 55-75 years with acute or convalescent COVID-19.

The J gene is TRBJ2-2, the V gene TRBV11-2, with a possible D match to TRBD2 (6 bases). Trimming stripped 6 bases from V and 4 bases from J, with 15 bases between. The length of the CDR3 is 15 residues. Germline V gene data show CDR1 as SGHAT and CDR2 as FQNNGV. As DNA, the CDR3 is TGTGCCAGCAGGTCCGGGACTGAGTCCACCGGGGAGCTGTTTTTT. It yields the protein CASRSGTESTGELFF. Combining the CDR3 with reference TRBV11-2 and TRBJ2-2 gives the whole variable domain EAGVAQSPRYKIIEKRQSVAFWCNPISGHATLYWYQQILGQGPKLLIQFQNNGVVDDSQLPKDRFSAERLKGVDSTLKIQPAKLEDSAVYLCASRSGTESTGELFFGEGSRLTVL.

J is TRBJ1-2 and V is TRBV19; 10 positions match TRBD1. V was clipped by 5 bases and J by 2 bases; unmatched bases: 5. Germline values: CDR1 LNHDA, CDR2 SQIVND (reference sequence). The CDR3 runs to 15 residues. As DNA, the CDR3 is TGTGCCAGTAGTCCAACGGGACAGGGGAACTATGGCTACACCTTC. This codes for CASSPTGQGNYGYTF.

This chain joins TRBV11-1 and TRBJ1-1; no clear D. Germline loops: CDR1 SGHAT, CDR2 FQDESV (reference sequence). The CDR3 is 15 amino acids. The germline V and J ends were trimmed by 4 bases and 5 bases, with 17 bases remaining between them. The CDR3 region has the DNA TGTGCCAGCAGCTACATAACCGGTCGGGTAACTGAAGCTTTCTTT. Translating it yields CASSYITGRVTEAFF.

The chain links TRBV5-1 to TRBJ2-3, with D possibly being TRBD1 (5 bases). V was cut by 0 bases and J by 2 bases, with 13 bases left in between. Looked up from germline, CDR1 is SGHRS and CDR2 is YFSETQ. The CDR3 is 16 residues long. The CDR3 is CASSLGQGSYTDTQYF. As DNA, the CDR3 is TGCGCCAGCAGCTTGGGGCAGGGCTCCTACACAGATACGCAGTATTTT. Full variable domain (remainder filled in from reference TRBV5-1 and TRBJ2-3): KAGVTQTPRYLIKTRGQQVTLSCSPISGHRSVSWYQQTPGQGLQFLFEYFSETQRNKGNFPGRFSGRQFSNSRSEMNVSTLELGDSALYLCASSLGQGSYTDTQYFGPGTRLTVL.

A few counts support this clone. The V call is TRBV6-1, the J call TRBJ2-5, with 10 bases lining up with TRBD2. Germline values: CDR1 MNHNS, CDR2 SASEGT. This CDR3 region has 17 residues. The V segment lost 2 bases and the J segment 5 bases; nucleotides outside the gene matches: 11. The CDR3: CASSERRLAGALETQYF. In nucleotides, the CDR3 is TGTGCCAGCAGTGAAAGACGGCTAGCGGGAGCATTGGAGACCCAGTACTTC.

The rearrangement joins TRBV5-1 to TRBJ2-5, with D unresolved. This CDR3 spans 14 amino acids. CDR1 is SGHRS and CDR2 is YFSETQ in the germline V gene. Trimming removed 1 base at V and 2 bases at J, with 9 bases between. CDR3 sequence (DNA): TGCGCCAGCAGCTTGATCCCAGGTCAAGAGACCCAGTACTTC. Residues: CASSLIPGQETQYF.

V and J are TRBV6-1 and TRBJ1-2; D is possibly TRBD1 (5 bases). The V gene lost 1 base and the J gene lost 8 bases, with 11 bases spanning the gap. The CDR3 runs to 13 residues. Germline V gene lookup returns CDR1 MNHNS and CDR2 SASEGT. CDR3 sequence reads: CASSEGEGYGYTF. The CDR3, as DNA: TGTGCCAGCAGTGAAGGGGAGGGGTACGGCTACACCTTC.

CDR3 in amino acids: CASSFQGGTEAFF. The CDR3 bases are TGTGCCAGCAGCTTTCAGGGGGGAACTGAAGCTTTCTTT. The chain couples TRBV7-3 to TRBJ1-1, with 7 bases matching TRBD1. J lost 5 bases, V lost 3 bases, and 3 bases had no gene match. This CDR3 spans 13 amino acids. CDR1 is SGHTA and CDR2 is FQGTGA in the germline V gene. Filled out from reference TRBV7-3 and TRBJ1-1, the complete variable domain reads GAGVSQTPSNKVTEKGKYVELRCDPISGHTALYWYRQSLGQGPEFLIYFQGTGAADDSGLPNDRFFAVRPEGSVSTLKIQRTERGDSAVYLCASSFQGGTEAFFGQGTRLTVV.

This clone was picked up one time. The CDR3 nucleotides read TGTGCCAGCCGCATTCCGGGAACTAATGAAAAACTGTTTTTT. Protein product: CASRIPGTNEKLFF. The J gene is TRBJ1-4, the V gene TRBV7-2; D unresolved. Germline-derived CDR1 and CDR2 are SGHTA and FQGNSA. Deletions cut 8 bases from V and 1 base from J, with 11 bases between. This CDR3 comprises 14 residues. Full variable domain (missing parts from reference TRBV7-2 and TRBJ1-4): GAGVSQSPSNKVTEKGKDVELRCDPISGHTALYWYRQSLGQGLEFLIYFQGNSAPDKSGLPSDRFSAERTGGSVSTLTIQRTQQEDSAVYLCASRIPGTNEKLFFGSGTQLSVL.

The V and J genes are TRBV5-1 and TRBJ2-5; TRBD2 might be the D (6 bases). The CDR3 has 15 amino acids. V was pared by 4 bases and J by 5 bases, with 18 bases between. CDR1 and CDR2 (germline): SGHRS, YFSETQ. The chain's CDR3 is CASSQLTDAGETQYF. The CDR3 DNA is TGCGCCAGCAGCCAACTGACCGACGCGGGGGAGACCCAGTACTTC. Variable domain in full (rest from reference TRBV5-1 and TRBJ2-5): KAGVTQTPRYLIKTRGQQVTLSCSPISGHRSVSWYQQTPGQGLQFLFEYFSETQRNKGNFPGRFSGRQFSNSRSEMNVSTLELGDSALYLCASSQLTDAGETQYFGPGTRLLVL.

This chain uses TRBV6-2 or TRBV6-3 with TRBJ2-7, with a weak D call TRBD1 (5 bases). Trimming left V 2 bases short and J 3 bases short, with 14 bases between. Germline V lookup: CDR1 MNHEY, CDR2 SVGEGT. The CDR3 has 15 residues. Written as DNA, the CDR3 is TGTGCCAGCAGTTACCCGTCTAGGGGAAACTACGAGCAGTACTTC. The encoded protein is CASSYPSRGNYEQYF.

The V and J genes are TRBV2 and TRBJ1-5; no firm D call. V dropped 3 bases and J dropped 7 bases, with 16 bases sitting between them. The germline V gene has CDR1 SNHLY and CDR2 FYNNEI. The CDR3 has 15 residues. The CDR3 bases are TGTGCCAGCAGTGATCATGGGCAGTTCGGCCAGCCCCAGCATTTT. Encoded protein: CASSDHGQFGQPQHF.

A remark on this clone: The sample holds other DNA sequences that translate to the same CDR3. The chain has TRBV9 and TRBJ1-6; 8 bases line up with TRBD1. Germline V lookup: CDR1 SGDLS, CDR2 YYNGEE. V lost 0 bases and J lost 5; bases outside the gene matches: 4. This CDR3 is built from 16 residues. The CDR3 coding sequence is TGTGCCAGCAGCGTAGCTCAGGGGGCAAATAATTCACCCCTCCACTTT. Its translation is CASSVAQGANNSPLHF.

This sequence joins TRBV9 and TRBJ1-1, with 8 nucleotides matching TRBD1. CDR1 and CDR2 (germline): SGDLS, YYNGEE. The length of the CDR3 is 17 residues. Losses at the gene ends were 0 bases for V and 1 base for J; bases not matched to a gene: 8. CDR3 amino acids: CASSVAYGTGKNTEAFF. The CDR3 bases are TGTGCCAGCAGCGTAGCGTACGGGACAGGAAAGAACACTGAAGCTTTCTTT.

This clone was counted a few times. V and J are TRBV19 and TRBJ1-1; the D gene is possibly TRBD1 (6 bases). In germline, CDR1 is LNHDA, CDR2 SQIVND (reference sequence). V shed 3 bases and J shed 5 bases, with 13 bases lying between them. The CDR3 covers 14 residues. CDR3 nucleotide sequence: TGTGCCAGTAGTATCAACCAGGGGATGACTGAAGCTTTCTTT. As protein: CASSINQGMTEAFF.

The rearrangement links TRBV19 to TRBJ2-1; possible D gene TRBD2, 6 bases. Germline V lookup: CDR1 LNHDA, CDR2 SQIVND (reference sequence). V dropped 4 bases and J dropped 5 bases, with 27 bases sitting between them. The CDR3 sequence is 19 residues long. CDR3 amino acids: CASSTRGPGAPGTDNEQFF. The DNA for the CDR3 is TGTGCCAGTAGTACGAGGGGCCCCGGGGCCCCGGGGACTGACAATGAGCAGTTCTTC.

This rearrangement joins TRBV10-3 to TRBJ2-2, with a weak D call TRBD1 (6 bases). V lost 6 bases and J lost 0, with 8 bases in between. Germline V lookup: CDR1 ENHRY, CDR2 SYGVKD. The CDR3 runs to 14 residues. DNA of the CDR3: TGTGCCATCAGGGGGGCAGCGAACACCGGGGAGCTGTTTTTT. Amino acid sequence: CAIRGAANTGELFF.

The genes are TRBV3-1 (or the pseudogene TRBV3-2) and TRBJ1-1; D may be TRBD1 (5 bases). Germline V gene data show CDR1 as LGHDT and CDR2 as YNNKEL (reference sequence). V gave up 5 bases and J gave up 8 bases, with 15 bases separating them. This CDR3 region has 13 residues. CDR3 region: CASSLTPNREAFF. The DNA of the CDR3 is TGTGCCAGCAGCTTGACTCCAAACAGGGAAGCTTTCTTT.

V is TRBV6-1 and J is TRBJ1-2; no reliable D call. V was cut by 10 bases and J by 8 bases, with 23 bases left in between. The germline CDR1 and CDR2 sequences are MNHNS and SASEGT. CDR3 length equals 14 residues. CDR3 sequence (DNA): TGTGCCACCAAGTTAGGAGGCAGGACCGACGGCTACACCTTC. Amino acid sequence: CATKLGGRTDGYTF.

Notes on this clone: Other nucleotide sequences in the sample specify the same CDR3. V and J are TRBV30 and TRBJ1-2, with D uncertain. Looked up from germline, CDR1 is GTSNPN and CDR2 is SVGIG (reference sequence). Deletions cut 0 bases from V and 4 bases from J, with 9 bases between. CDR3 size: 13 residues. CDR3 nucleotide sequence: TGTGCCTGGAGTGTAGAGGCTAGCTATGGCTACACCTTC. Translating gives CAWSVEASYGYTF.

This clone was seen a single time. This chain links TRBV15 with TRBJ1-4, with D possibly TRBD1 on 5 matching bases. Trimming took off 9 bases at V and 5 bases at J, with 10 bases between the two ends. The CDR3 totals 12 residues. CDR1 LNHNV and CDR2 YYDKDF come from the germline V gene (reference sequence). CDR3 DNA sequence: TGTGCCACGGGGGGTGTGAATGAAAAACTGTTTTTT. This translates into CATGGVNEKLFF.

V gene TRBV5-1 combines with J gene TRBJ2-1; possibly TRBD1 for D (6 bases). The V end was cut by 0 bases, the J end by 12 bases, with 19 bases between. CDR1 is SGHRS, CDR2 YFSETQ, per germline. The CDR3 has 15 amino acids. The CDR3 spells CASSLVGTLQSGQFF. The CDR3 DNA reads TGCGCCAGCAGCTTGGTTGGGACACTCCAATCGGGGCAGTTCTTC.

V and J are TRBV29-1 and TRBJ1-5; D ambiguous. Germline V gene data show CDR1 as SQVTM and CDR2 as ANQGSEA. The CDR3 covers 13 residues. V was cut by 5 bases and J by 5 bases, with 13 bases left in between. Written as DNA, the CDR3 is TGCAGCGTTACAGTGTCGAGAGATCAGCCCCAGCATTTT. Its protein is CSVTVSRDQPQHF.

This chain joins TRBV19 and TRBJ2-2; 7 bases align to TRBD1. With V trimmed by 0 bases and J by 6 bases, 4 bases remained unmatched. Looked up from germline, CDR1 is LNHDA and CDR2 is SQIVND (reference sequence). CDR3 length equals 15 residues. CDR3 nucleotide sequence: TGTGCCAGTAGTATAGATAGACAGGGCGCCGGGGAGCTGTTTTTT. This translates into CASSIDRQGAGELFF. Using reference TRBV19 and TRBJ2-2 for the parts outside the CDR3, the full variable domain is DGGITQSPKYLFRKEGQNVTLSCEQNLNHDAMYWYRQDPGQGLRLIYYSQIVNDFQKGDIAEGYSVSREKKESFPLTVTSAQKNPTAFYLCASSIDRQGAGELFFGEGSRLTVL.

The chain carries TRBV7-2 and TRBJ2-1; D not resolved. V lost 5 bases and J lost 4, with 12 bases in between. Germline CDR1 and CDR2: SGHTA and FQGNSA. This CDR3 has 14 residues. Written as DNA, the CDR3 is TGTGCCAGCAGCCCGCCGGCTAGATACAATGAGCAGTTCTTC. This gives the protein CASSPPARYNEQFF.

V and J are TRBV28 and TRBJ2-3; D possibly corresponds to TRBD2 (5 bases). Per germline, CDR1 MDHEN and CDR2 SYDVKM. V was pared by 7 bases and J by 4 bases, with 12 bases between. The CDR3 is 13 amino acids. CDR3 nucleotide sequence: TGTGCCAGCATAGGGTTTAGCGCAGATACGCAGTATTTT. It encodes CASIGFSADTQYF. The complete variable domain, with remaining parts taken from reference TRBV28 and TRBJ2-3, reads DVKVTQSSRYLVKRTGEKVFLECVQDMDHENMFWYRQDPGLGLRLIYFSYDVKMKEKGDIPEGYSVSREKKERFSLILESASTNQTSMYLCASIGFSADTQYFGPGTRLTVL.

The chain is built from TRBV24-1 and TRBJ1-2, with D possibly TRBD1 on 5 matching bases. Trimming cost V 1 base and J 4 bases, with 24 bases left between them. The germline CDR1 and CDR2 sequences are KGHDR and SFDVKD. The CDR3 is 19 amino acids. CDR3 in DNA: TGTGCCACCAGTGATTTCGGAGGGCAGGGTGGTCCAGGAAGCTATGGCTACACCTTC. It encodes CATSDFGGQGGPGSYGYTF.

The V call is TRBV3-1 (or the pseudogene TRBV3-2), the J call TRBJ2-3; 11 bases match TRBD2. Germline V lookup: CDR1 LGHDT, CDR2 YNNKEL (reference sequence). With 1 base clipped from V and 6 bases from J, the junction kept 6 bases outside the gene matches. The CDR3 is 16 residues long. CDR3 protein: CASSQGLAGTGDTQYF. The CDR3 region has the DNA TGTGCCAGCAGCCAAGGACTAGCGGGGACGGGGGATACGCAGTATTTT.

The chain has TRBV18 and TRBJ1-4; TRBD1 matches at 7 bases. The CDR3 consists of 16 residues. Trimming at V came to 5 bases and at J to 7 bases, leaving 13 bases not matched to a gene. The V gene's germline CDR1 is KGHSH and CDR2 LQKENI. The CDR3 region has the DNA TGTGCCAGCTCATCGGGACAGTTCGCGTCAAGTGAAAAACTGTTTTTT. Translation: CASSSGQFASSEKLFF.

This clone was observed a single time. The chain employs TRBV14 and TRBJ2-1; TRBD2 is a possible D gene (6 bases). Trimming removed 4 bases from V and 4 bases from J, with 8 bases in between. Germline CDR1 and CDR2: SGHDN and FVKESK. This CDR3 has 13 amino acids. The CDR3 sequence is CASSLGLYNEQFF. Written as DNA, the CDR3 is TGTGCCAGCAGCCTGGGACTTTACAATGAGCAGTTCTTC. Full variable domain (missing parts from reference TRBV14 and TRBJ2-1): EAGVTQFPSHSVIEKGQTVTLRCDPISGHDNLYWYRRVMGKEIKFLLHFVKESKQDESGMPNNRFLAERTGGTYSTLKVQPAELEDSGVYFCASSLGLYNEQFFGPGTRLTVL.

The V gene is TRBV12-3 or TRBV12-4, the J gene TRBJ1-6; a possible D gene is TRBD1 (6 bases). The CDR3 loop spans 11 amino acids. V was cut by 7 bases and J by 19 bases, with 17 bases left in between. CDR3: CASIPTGPLHF. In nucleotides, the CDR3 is TGTGCCAGCATCCCGACAGGCCCTCTTCACTTT.